The 8 T cell receptor beta chains below all came from one sample that was sequenced in a study of OX40 agonist ivuxolimab in advanced cancers. Profiled with immunoSEQ multiplex PCR; TCRdb holds only in-frame clones, not every one. Of about 48,000 clones listed, roughly 84% are singletons. Sequencing was performed on CD4+ or CD8+ T cells sorted from blood, taken in a trial of the OX40 agonist ivuxolimab. These receptor sequences come from an adult with an advanced solid tumor such as melanoma, head and neck, liver or kidney cancer.

V gene TRBV12-5 combines with J gene TRBJ2-5; D gene ambiguous. The CDR3 consists of 13 residues. CDR1 is LGHNT, CDR2 FRNRAP, per germline. Trimming pared 3 bases from V and 2 bases from J, leaving 7 bases between. Written as DNA, the CDR3 is TGTGCTAGTGGTTTAGAGCCGCAAGAGACCCAGTACTTC. Residues: CASGLEPQETQYF.

This sequence joins TRBV21-1 and TRBJ2-7; the D segment call TRBD2 is taken from the table without a DNA check. TRBV21-1 is described as a pseudogene. This CDR3 region has 16 residues. DNA for the CDR3: TGTGCCAGCAGCAGAACCCTTCGGGGGAGATTCGTCGAGCAGTACTTC. Translated: CASSRTLRGRFVEQYF.

This chain links TRBV11-2 with TRBJ1-3; D is uncertain. Germline lookup yields CDR1 SGHAT and CDR2 FQNNGV. The V end was cut by 5 bases, the J end by 2 bases, with 13 bases between. The CDR3 is 15 residues long. CDR3 amino acids: CASSNRQTPGNTIYF. Written as DNA, the CDR3 is TGTGCCAGCAGCAACCGGCAAACACCTGGAAACACCATATATTTT.

The chain employs TRBV11-2 and TRBJ2-7; D may be TRBD1 or TRBD2 (5 bases each). The V end was cut by 9 bases, the J end by 0 bases, with 15 bases between. The CDR3 length is 14 residues. Germline V gives CDR1 SGHAT, CDR2 FQNNGV. The CDR3 here is CASSGTSSSYEQYF. The CDR3 DNA follows: TGTGCCAGTTCCGGGACGTCGAGCTCCTACGAGCAGTACTTC.

J is TRBJ2-5 and V is TRBV11-2; 9 bases map to TRBD2. This CDR3 is built from 14 residues. CDR1 is SGHAT and CDR2 is FQNNGV in the germline V gene. V gave up 6 bases and J gave up 5 bases; unmatched junction bases: 7. The CDR3: CASSPGSGRETQYF. The CDR3 coding sequence is TGTGCCAGCAGTCCCGGAAGCGGGAGGGAGACCCAGTACTTC.

J is TRBJ2-7 and V is TRBV28; 8 nucleotides agree with TRBD1. The V gene's germline CDR1 is MDHEN and CDR2 SYDVKM. The CDR3 sequence is 17 residues long. J gave up 0 bases and V 5 bases, and 12 bases lay outside the gene matches. The DNA of the CDR3 is TGTGCCAGCAGTCGCAGGCTCGGACAGGGCAACTCCTACGAGCAGTACTTC. This encodes CASSRRLGQGNSYEQYF.

The J gene is TRBJ2-1, the V gene TRBV10-1; 12 bases are shared with TRBD2. Germline V lookup: CDR1 WNHNN, CDR2 SYGVQD (reference sequence). This CDR3 is built from 16 residues. V lost 4 bases, J lost 6 bases, and 7 bases stayed unmatched. CDR3 coding DNA: TGCGCCAGCAGTGCCCCGACTAGCGGGGGCCGCAATGAGCAGTTCTTC. This translates into CASSAPTSGGRNEQFF.

The rearrangement joins TRBV25-1 to TRBJ1-6; 7 positions agree with TRBD1. There are 13 residues in the CDR3. Unmatched junction bases numbered 3, after V lost 5 bases and J lost 8 bases. CDR1 is MGHDK and CDR2 is SYGVNS in the germline V gene. CDR3 in amino acids: CASSRDSDSPLHF. The CDR3, as DNA: TGTGCCAGCAGTCGGGACAGTGATTCACCCCTCCACTTT. The full variable domain, with the rest looked up from reference TRBV25-1 and TRBJ1-6, is EADIYQTPRYLVIGTGKKITLECSQTMGHDKMYWYQQDPGMELHLIHYSYGVNSTEKGDLSSESTVSRIRTEHFPLTLESARPSHTSQYLCASSRDSDSPLHFGNGTRLTVT.